A selection of T cell receptor beta chains follows, all from one sample in a study of T cell responses to AZD1222 COVID-19 vaccine. Produced via immunoSEQ multiplex PCR; TCRdb's table is partial and in-frame only. Here the sample spans approximately 100,000 clones, around 94% being singletons. Sequencing was performed on peripheral blood, taken on day 0 of AZD1222 vaccination. Receptor source: an adult in good health. Both conserved end residues are part of each CDR3. The D gene is left open where the match is weak. Size is stated for part of the rows, as once, few or many counts, or as a class when the clone is expanded.

>TRBV18|once|TRBJ1-1|.
TGTGCCAGCTCTTCAGCGAACACTGAAGCTTTCTTT
CASSSANTEAFF
>TRBV6-5|.|TRBJ2-1|TRBD2
TGTGCCAGCAGCCTCCTAGCGGGAGGATACAATGAGCAGTTCTTC
CASSLLAGGYNEQFF
>TRBV9|.|TRBJ1-2|.
TGTGCCAGCAGCGACTTTAAACAGGCCAACTATGGCTACACCTTC
CASSDFKQANYGYTF
>TRBV28|.|TRBJ2-1|.
TGTGCCAGCAGTTTATATCAGGGGCGCGGTGAGCAGTTCTTC
CASSLYQGRGEQFF
>TRBV18|.|TRBJ2-7|.
TGTGCCAGCTCACGCGAGGGAACCGAGCAGTACTTC
CASSREGTEQYF
>TRBV12-3/TRBV12-4|.|TRBJ1-2|.
TGTGCCAGCAGTTTAGAGAACTATGGCTACACCTTC
CASSLENYGYTF
>TRBV11-1|.|TRBJ1-1|.
TGTGCCAGCAGCGATACCAGGGGTACTGAAGCTTTCTTT
CASSDTRGTEAFF
>TRBV29-1|.|TRBJ2-7|TRBD1
TGCAGCGTTGTTATGTCCAGGGGGCTCTACGAGCAGTACTTC
CSVVMSRGLYEQYF
>TRBV6-5|.|TRBJ2-1|.
TGTGCCAGCGGTCTAGTAACCCCTCAGGGCAATGAGCAGTTCTTC
CASGLVTPQGNEQFF
>TRBV7-9|.|TRBJ2-5|TRBD2
TGTGCCAGCAGCAGGGGACTAGTGGAGACCCAGTACTTC
CASSRGLVETQYF
>TRBV7-9|.|TRBJ1-2|TRBD1
TGTGCCAGCAGCTTAGCAGGGGGCATAGGTTATGGCTACACCTTC
CASSLAGGIGYGYTF
>TRBV19|.|TRBJ1-1|.
TGTGCCAGTAGTATAGATTTGGTTACTGAAGCTTTCTTT
CASSIDLVTEAFF
>TRBV7-3|.|TRBJ1-2|.
TGTGCCAGCAGCGTGGACCCGGGAGGTGGCTACACCTTC
CASSVDPGGGYTF
>TRBV27|once|TRBJ1-1|.
TGTGCCAGCAGCCCCGGGCCAGTCCCTCTTGGTGAAGCTTTCTTT
CASSPGPVPLGEAFF
>TRBV20-1|once|TRBJ1-3|.
TGCAGTACCTTGCGGGGAAACACCATATATTTT
CSTLRGNTIYF
>TRBV28|.|TRBJ1-5|TRBD1
TGTGCCAGCAGTTCCCCAGGACAGGGGGGTGACAATCAGCCCCAGCATTTT
CASSSPGQGGDNQPQHF
>TRBV24-1|.|TRBJ2-1|TRBD1
TGTGCCACCAGTGGCGCCGGGACAGGGGGCAACAATGAGCAGTTCTTC
CATSGAGTGGNNEQFF
>TRBV5-4|.|TRBJ2-7|TRBD1
TGTGCCAGCAGCTTCGGGACAGGCTCCTACGAGCAGTACTTC
CASSFGTGSYEQYF
>TRBV19|.|TRBJ1-5|.
TGTGCCAGTACCGACGGACGAGACGGTCAGCCCCAGCATTTT
CASTDGRDGQPQHF
>TRBV5-1|once|TRBJ1-1|.
TGCGCCAGCAGCTTGGTCCTGGGGACTGAAGCTTTCTTT
CASSLVLGTEAFF
>TRBV5-6|.|TRBJ1-1|TRBD1
TGTGCCAGCAGGAAACAGGGGCTGAACACTGAAGCTTTCTTT
CASRKQGLNTEAFF
>TRBV12-3/TRBV12-4|.|TRBJ2-5|TRBD2
TGTGCCAGCAGTAGCGGGAGCGGCGAGACCCAGTACTTC
CASSSGSGETQYF
>TRBV19|.|TRBJ1-6|.
TGTGCCAGTAGTGTTGTGATGTCCAGTAATTCACCCCTCCACTTT
CASSVVMSSNSPLHF
>TRBV28|once|TRBJ1-6|.
TGTGCCAGCAGGGACCCGGGTAGTGATTCACCCCTCCACTTT
CASRDPGSDSPLHF
>TRBV28|.|TRBJ1-6|.
TGTGCCAGCAGTTCCCATGGGGGAGGTCGATTGAATTCACCCCTCCACTTT
CASSSHGGGRLNSPLHF
>TRBV5-8|.|TRBJ1-5|.
TGTGCCAGCAGCTTGGTAGTCATTAGAGACAATGGTCCGTCCCAGCATTTT
CASSLVVIRDNGPSQHF
>TRBV7-8|.|TRBJ1-5|.
TGTGCCAGCAGCTTCCGGGACCTCAATCAGCCCCAGCATTTT
CASSFRDLNQPQHF
>TRBV28|.|TRBJ1-3|.
TGTGCCAGCAGTTTGCCGCGCTCTGGAAACACCATATATTTT
CASSLPRSGNTIYF
>TRBV10-3|.|TRBJ2-7|.
TGTGCCATCAGTTTTACCCCAACCTACGAGCAGTACTTC
CAISFTPTYEQYF
>TRBV23-1|.|TRBJ1-6|.
TGCGCCAGCAGTCAATCGGAAAAGAGTCCCCACTTT
CASSQSEKSPHF
>TRBV7-3|.|TRBJ2-3|TRBD2
TGTGCCAGCAGCCAAGACAAGCGGGAGGGCCCTCATACGCAGTATTTT
CASSQDKREGPHTQYF
>TRBV5-8|.|TRBJ2-3|.
TGTGCCAGCAGCCACATGTGGCCCCCGGGTACGCAGTATTTT
CASSHMWPPGTQYF